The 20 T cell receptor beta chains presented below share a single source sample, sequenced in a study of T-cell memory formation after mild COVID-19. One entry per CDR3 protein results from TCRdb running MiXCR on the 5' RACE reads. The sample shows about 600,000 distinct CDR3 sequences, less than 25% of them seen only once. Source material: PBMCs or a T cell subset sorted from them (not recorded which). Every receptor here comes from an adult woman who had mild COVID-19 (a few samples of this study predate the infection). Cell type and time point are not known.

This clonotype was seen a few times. This chain's CDR3 is CSARDGPIEKLFF. For the CDR3, the DNA is TGCAGTGCCCGGGACGGACCCATAGAAAAACTGTTTTTT. The chain has TRBV20-1 and TRBJ1-4; the D gene is possibly TRBD1 (5 bases). The CDR3 covers 13 residues. CDR1 is DFQATT, CDR2 SNEGSKA, per germline (reference sequence). Trimming cost V 6 bases and J 8 bases, with 16 bases left between them.

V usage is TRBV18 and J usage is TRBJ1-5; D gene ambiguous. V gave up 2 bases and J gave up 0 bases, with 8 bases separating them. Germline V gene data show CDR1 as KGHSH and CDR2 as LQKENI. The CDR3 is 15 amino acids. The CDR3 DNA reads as TGTGCCAGCTCACCAGGCAGCGATAGCAATCAGCCCCAGCATTTT. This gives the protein CASSPGSDSNQPQHF.

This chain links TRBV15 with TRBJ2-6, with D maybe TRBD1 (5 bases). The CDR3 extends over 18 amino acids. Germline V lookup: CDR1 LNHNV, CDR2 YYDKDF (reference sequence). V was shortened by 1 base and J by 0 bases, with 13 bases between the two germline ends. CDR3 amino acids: CATSRAPGLTSGANVLTF. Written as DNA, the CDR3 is TGTGCCACCAGCAGAGCCCCAGGGTTGACCTCTGGGGCCAACGTCCTGACTTTC.

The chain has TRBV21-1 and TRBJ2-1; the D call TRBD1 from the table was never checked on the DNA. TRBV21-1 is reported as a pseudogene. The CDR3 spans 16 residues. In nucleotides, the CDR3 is TGTGCCAGCAGCAGCCGACAGGGTGACTCCTACAATGAGCAGTTCTTC. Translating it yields CASSSRQGDSYNEQFF.

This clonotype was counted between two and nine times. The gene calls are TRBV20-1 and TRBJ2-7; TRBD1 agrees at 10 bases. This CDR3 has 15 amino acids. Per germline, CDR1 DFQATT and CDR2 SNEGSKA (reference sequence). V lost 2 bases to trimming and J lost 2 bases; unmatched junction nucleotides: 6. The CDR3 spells CSARTGTGAPYEQYF. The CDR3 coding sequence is TGCAGTGCTAGAACCGGGACAGGGGCCCCCTACGAGCAGTACTTC.

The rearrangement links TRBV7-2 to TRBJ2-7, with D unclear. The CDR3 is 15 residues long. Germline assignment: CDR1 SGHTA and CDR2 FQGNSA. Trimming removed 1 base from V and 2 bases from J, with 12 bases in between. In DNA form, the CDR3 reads TGTGCCAGCAGCTTAGGCGTGGCTGGGACCTACGAGCAGTACTTC. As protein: CASSLGVAGTYEQYF. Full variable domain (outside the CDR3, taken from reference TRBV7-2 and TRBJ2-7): GAGVSQSPSNKVTEKGKDVELRCDPISGHTALYWYRQSLGQGLEFLIYFQGNSAPDKSGLPSDRFSAERTGGSVSTLTIQRTQQEDSAVYLCASSLGVAGTYEQYFGPGTRLTVT.

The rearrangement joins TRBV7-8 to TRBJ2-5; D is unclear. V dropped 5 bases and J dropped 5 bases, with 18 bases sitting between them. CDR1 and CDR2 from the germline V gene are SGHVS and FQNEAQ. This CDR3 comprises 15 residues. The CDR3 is CASSPTDLNGETQYF. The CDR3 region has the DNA TGTGCCAGCAGCCCTACCGATTTAAACGGGGAGACCCAGTACTTC.

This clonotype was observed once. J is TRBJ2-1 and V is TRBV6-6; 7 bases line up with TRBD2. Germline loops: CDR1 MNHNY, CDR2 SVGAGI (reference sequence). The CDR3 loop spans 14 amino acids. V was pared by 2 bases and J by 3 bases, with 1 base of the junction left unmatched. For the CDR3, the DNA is TGTGCCAGCAGTTACCGGGACTACTACAATGAGCAGTTCTTC. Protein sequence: CASSYRDYYNEQFF.

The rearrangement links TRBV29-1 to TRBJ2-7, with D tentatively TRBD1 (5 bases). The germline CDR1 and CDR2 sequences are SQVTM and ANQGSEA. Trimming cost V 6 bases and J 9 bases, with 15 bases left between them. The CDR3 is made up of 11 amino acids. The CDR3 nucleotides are TGCAGCGTCGCACAGGTGGACGGGCAGTACTTC. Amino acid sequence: CSVAQVDGQYF.

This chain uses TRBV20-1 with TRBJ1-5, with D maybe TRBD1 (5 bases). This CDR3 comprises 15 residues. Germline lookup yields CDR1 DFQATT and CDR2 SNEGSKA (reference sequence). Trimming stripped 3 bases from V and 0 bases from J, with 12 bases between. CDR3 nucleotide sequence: TGCAGTGCTAGCGCAGGGCGGTATAGCAATCAGCCCCAGCATTTT. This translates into CSASAGRYSNQPQHF.

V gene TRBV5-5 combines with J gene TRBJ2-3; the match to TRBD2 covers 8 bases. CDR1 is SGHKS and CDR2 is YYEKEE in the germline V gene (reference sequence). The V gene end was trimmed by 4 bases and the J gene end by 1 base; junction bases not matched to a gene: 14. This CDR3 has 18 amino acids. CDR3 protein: CASSKGLEGALGTDTQYF. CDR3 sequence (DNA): TGTGCCAGCAGCAAGGGACTAGAGGGAGCCCTGGGCACAGATACGCAGTATTTT.

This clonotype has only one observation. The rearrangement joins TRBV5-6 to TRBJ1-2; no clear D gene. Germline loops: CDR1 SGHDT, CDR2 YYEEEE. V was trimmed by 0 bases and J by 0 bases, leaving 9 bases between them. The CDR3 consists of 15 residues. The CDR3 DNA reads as TGTGCCAGCAGCTTGGTCTCACCAACTAACTATGGCTACACCTTC. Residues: CASSLVSPTNYGYTF. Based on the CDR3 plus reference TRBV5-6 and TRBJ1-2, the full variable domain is DAGVTQSPTHLIKTRGQQVTLRCSPKSGHDTVSWYQQALGQGPQFIFQYYEEEERQRGNFPDRFSGHQFPNYSSELNVNALLLGDSALYLCASSLVSPTNYGYTFGSGTRLTVV.

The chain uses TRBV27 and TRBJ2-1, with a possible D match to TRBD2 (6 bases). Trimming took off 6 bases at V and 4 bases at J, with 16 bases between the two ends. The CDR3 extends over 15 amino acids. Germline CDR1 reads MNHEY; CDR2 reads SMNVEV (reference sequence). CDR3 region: CASRDGTHRYNEQFF. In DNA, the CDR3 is TGTGCCAGCAGAGATGGGACTCACCGATACAATGAGCAGTTCTTC.

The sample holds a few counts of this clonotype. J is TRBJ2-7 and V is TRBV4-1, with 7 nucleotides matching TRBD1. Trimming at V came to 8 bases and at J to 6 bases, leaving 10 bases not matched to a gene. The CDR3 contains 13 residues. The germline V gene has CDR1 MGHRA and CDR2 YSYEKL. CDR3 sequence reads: CASRAQGEFEQYF. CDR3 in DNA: TGCGCCAGCCGCGCCCAGGGGGAGTTCGAGCAGTACTTC.

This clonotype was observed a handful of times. The CDR3 reads CASSRLAGGPYSYNEQFF. CDR3 sequence (DNA): TGTGCCAGCAGCAGACTAGCGGGAGGCCCCTACTCCTACAATGAGCAGTTCTTC. The V gene is TRBV2, the J gene TRBJ2-1; 13 nucleotides match TRBD2. V was clipped by 6 bases and J by 0 bases; unmatched bases: 8. CDR3 length: 18 amino acids. Per the germline V gene, CDR1 is SNHLY and CDR2 is FYNNEI.

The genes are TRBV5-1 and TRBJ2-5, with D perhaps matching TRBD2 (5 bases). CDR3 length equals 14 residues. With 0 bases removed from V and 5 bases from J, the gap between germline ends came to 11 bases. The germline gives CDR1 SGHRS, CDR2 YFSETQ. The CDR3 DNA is TGCGCCAGCAGCTTGGGCGACCAGCGGGAGACCCAGTACTTC. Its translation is CASSLGDQRETQYF.

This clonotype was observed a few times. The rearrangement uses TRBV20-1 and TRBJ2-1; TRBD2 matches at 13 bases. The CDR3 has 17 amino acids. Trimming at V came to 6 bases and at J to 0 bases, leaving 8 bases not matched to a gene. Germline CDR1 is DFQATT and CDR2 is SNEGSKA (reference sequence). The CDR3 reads CSAGTSGATSSYNEQFF. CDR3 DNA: TGCAGTGCCGGGACTAGCGGGGCCACAAGCTCCTACAATGAGCAGTTCTTC.

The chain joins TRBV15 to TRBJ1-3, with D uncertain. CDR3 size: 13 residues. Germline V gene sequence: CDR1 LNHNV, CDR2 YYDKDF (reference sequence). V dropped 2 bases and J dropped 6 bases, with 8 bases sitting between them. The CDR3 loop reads CATSRHGANTIYF. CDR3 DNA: TGTGCCACCAGCAGACATGGTGCAAACACCATATATTTT.

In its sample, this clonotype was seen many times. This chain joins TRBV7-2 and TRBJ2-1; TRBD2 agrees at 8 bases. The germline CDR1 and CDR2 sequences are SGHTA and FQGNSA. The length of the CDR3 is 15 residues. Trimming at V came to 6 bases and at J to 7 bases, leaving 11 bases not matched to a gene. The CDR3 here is CASSPSGGVWNEQFF. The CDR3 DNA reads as TGTGCCAGCAGTCCCAGCGGGGGAGTTTGGAATGAGCAGTTCTTC.

Written as DNA, the CDR3 is TGCAGCGTTGGTGGGGCGGGGGGATCGACCTACAATGAGCAGTTCTTC. Translation: CSVGGAGGSTYNEQFF. The chain couples TRBV29-1 to TRBJ2-1, with 8 bases aligning to TRBD2. The CDR3 covers 16 residues. V shed 4 bases and J 2 bases; nucleotides not matched to a gene: 10. The V gene's germline CDR1 is SQVTM and CDR2 ANQGSEA.